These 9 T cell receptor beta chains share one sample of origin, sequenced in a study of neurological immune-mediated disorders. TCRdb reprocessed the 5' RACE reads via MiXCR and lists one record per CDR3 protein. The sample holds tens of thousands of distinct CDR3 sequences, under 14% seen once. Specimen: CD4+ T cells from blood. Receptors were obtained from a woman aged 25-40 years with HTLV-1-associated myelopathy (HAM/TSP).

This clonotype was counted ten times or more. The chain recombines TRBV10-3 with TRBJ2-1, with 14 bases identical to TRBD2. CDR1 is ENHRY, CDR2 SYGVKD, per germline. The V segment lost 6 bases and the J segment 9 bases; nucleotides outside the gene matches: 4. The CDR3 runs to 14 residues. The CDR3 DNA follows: TGTGCCATCAGCCCGACTAGCGGGGGGGCTGAGCAGTTCTTC. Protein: CAISPTSGGAEQFF.

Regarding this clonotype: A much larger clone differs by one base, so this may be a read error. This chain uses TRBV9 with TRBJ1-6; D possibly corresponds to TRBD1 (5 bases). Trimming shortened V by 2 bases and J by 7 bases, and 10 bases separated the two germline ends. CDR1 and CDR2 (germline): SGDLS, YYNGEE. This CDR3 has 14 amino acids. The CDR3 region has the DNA TGTGCCAGCAGCGTTGGACATGGGAATTCACCCCTCCACTTT. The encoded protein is CASSVGHGNSPLHF.

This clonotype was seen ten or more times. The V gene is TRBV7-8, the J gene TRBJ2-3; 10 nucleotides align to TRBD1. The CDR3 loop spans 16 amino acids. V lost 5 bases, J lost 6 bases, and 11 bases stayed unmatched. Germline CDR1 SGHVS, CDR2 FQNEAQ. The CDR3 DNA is TGTGCCAGCAGCCGCGTAGACAGGGGGCTAGCGGATACGCAGTATTTT. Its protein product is CASSRVDRGLADTQYF.

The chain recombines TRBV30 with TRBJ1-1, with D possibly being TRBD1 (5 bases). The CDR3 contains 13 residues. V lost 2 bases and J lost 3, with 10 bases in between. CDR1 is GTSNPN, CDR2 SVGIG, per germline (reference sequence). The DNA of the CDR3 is TGTGCCTGGAGTACCCGGGGCCACACTGAAGCTTTCTTT. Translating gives CAWSTRGHTEAFF.

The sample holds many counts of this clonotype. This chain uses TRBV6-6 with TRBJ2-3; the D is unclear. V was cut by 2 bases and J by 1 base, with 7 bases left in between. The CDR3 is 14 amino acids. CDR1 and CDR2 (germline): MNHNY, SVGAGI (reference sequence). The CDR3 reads CASSYGQRTDTQYF. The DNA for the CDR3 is TGTGCCAGCAGTTACGGGCAGCGCACAGATACGCAGTATTTT.

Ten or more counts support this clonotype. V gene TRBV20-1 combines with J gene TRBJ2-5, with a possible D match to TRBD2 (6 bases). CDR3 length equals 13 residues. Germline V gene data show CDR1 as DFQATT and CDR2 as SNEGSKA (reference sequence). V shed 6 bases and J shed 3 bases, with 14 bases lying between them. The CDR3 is CSAGTGGKETQYF. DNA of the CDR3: TGCAGTGCCGGGACTGGTGGGAAAGAGACCCAGTACTTC.

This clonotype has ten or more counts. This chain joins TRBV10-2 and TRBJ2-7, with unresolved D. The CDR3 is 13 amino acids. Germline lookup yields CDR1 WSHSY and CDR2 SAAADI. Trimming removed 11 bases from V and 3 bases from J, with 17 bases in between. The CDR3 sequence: CASSGRRYYEQYF. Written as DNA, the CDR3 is TGCGCCTCCTCTGGCAGGCGATACTACGAGCAGTACTTC.

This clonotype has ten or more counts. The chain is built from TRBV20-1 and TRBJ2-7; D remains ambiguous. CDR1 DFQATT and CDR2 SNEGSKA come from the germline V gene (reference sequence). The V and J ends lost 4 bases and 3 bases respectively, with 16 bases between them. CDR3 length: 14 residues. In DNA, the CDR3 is TGCAGTGCTATCGAAGGGTCTGAGGACTACGAGCAGTACTTC. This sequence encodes CSAIEGSEDYEQYF.

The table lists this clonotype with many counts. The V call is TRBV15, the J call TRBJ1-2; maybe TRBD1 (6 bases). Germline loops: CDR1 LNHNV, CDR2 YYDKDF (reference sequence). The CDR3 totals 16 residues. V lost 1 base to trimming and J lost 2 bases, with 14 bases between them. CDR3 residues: CATSRVTGITNYGYTF. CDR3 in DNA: TGTGCCACCAGCAGAGTCACAGGGATTACCAACTATGGCTACACCTTC.